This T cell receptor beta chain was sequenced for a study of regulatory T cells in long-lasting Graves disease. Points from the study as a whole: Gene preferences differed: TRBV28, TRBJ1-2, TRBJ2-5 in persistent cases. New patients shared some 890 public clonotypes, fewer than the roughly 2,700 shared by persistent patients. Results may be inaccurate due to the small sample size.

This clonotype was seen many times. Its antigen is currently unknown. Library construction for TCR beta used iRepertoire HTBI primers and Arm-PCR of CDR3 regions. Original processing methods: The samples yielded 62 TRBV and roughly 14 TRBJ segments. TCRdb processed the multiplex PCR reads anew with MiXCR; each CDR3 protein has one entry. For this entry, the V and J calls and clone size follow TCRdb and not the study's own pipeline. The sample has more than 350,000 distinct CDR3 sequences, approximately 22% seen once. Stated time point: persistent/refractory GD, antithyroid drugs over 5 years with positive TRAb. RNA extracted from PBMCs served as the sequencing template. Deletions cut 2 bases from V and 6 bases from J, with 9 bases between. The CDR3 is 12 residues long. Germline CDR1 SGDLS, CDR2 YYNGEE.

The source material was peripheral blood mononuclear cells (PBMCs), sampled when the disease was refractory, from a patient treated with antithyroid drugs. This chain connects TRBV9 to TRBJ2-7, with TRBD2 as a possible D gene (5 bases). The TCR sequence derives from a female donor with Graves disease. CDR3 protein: CASSVTGGEQYF. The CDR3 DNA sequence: TGTGCCAGCAGCGTGACTGGAGGCGAGCAGTACTTC.